This is a list of T cell receptor beta chains from one sample in a study of brain metastases from non-small cell lung cancer. Using immunoSEQ multiplex PCR, the repertoire was profiled, and TCRdb retains in-frame clones only, with some absent. The sample includes about 4,800 clones, about three quarters of them seen just once. The specimen sequenced was primary lung tumor tissue. These receptors came from a donor over 35 with non-small cell lung cancer. Both conserved end residues are part of each CDR3. A D gene is named only where the DNA matches it firmly. Clone size is not always given. Where it is, it says once, few, many or a class for expanded clones.

-	TRBV5-5	14	TRBJ1-1	-	CASSPPPDHTEAFF	TGTGCCAGCAGCCCCCCCCCAGACCACACTGAAGCTTTCTTT
-	TRBV6-2/TRBV6-3	13	TRBJ1-5	-	CASSYGVRQPQHF	TGTGCCAGCAGTTATGGTGTGCGACAGCCCCAGCATTTT
-	TRBV6-5	16	TRBJ1-5	-	CASSYSPPGGNQPQHF	TGTGCCAGCAGTTACAGTCCCCCCGGCGGCAATCAGCCCCAGCATTTT
-	TRBV5-1	14	TRBJ2-3	-	CASSLGPPGDTQYF	TGCGCCAGCAGCTTGGGGCCCCCAGGAGATACGCAGTATTTT
-	TRBV4-2	15	TRBJ2-3	TRBD1	CASSTQGAGADTQYF	TGTGCCAGCAGCACCCAGGGGGCCGGGGCAGATACGCAGTATTTT
-	TRBV7-3	16	TRBJ2-2	TRBD2	CASSLMRGKNTGELFF	TGTGCCAGCAGCTTGATGCGGGGGAAAAACACCGGGGAGCTGTTTTTT
-	TRBV19	16	TRBJ2-1	TRBD2	CASSSKAGVTENEQFF	TGTGCCAGTAGTTCCAAGGCGGGGGTGACGGAGAATGAGCAGTTCTTC
once	TRBV7-2	14	TRBJ1-1	TRBD1	CASSWTGQGTEAFF	TGTGCCAGCAGCTGGACAGGGCAGGGGACTGAAGCTTTCTTT
once	TRBV11-1	14	TRBJ2-4	TRBD1	CASSKRTGENIQYF	TGTGCCAGCAGCAAACGGACAGGTGAAAACATTCAGTACTTC
-	TRBV5-1	14	TRBJ2-3	TRBD2	CASSRTSEADTQYF	TGCGCCAGCAGCCGTACTAGCGAGGCAGATACGCAGTATTTT
few	TRBV6-5	14	TRBJ1-4	-	CASGQPATNEKLFF	TGTGCCAGCGGACAGCCAGCAACTAATGAAAAACTGTTTTTT
-	TRBV3-1/TRBV3-2	13	TRBJ2-3	TRBD1	CASSQQGADTQYF	TGTGCCAGCAGCCAGCAGGGGGCTGATACGCAGTATTTT
-	TRBV6-6	15	TRBJ2-3	-	CASSYIGGTTDTQYF	TGTGCCAGCAGTTACATAGGGGGAACCACAGATACGCAGTATTTT
-	TRBV3-1/TRBV3-2	14	TRBJ1-1	-	CASSQDSGDTEAFF	TGTGCCAGCAGCCAAGATTCAGGGGACACTGAAGCTTTCTTT
-	TRBV7-2	16	TRBJ2-1	-	CASSLAPSQTVNEQFF	TGTGCCAGCAGCTTAGCCCCGTCGCAGACAGTCAATGAGCAGTTCTTC